This TCR beta chain emerged from a study of shared clonotypes between healthy human individuals. At a deep level, the assay was run. This table comes from immunoSEQ multiplex PCR, and its TCRdb copy is limited to in-frame clones, with some not included. The data show about 2 million clones, roughly 96% seen once. V dropped 6 bases and J dropped 9 bases, with 10 bases sitting between them. Looked up from germline, CDR1 is MNHNS and CDR2 is SASEGT. The length of the CDR3 is 11 residues. Sequencing was performed on naive CD4+ T cells sorted from blood. The subset: CD45RA+ positively selected. The TCR sequence derives from a young man in good health. V and J are TRBV6-1 and TRBJ2-3; no clear D. CDR3 bases: TGTGCCAGCAGCTTGAGGAAGACGCAGTATTTT. Its protein product is CASSLRKTQYF.